Listed below are T cell receptor beta chains from one sample, sequenced in a study of OX40 agonist ivuxolimab in advanced cancers. Sequenced by immunoSEQ multiplex PCR; TCRdb stores in-frame clones only, minus some. The data hold 45,000 to 65,000 clones, with approximately 80% observed a single time. Material: CD4+ or CD8+ T cells sorted from blood, obtained in a trial of the OX40 agonist ivuxolimab. The receptors were gathered from an adult with an advanced solid tumor such as melanoma, head and neck, liver or kidney cancer. Both conserved end residues are part of each CDR3. Fields, in order: V gene, clone size, D gene, J gene, CDR3 protein, CDR3 DNA. A D gene is named only where the DNA matches it firmly. Clone size appears in some rows only: once, few, many, or a class for an expanded clone.

TRBV19	NA	TRBD1	TRBJ2-6	CASKDREGKRAYSGANVLTF	TGTGCCAGCAAGGACAGGGAAGGAAAGCGGGCCTACTCTGGGGCCAACGTCCTGACTTTC
TRBV27	NA	NA	TRBJ1-2	CASSLGHGGYTF	TGTGCCAGCAGTTTAGGGCACGGGGGCTACACCTTC
TRBV28	NA	NA	TRBJ2-7	CASRPWGDPEEQYF	TGTGCCAGCAGGCCGTGGGGGGACCCGGAGGAGCAGTACTTC
TRBV5-1	once	NA	TRBJ2-2	CASSLGWVGRLRYTGELFF	TGCGCCAGCAGCTTGGGCTGGGTTGGGCGTTTACGATACACCGGGGAGCTGTTTTTT
TRBV4-1	NA	NA	TRBJ1-1	CASSQDFGESTEAFF	TGCGCCAGCAGCCAAGATTTCGGGGAGTCTACTGAAGCTTTCTTT
TRBV27	NA	TRBD1	TRBJ1-2	CATSGGQGYGYTF	TGTGCCACCTCAGGGGGACAGGGGTATGGCTACACCTTC
TRBV5-1	NA	TRBD2	TRBJ2-7	CASSGGTSGYEQYF	TGCGCCAGCAGCGGCGGGACTAGCGGCTACGAGCAGTACTTC
TRBV19	NA	TRBD1	TRBJ1-5	CASSRQGGGNQPQHF	TGTGCCAGTAGTAGACAGGGGGGTGGTAATCAGCCCCAGCATTTT
TRBV5-6	NA	TRBD2	TRBJ2-1	CASSRRGGRSYNEQFF	TGTGCCAGCAGCCGGCGGGGGGGCCGATCCTACAATGAGCAGTTCTTC
TRBV27	NA	NA	TRBJ2-7	CASRRSGIPVGYEQYF	TGTGCCAGCAGACGATCCGGGATCCCGGTCGGGTACGAGCAGTACTTC
TRBV21-1	once	NA	TRBJ1-5	CASSKTPGRDSGIF	TGTGCCAGCAGCAAAACCCCGGGTCGGGACAGCGGAATTTTT
TRBV7-3	NA	TRBD1	TRBJ1-2	CASSLSDRGPYGYTF	TGTGCCAGCAGCTTATCGGACAGGGGGCCCTATGGCTACACCTTC
TRBV5-1	NA	TRBD2	TRBJ2-1	CASSQGSTSGSSYNEQFF	TGCGCCAGCAGCCAGGGGTCCACTAGCGGTTCTTCCTACAATGAGCAGTTCTTC
TRBV30	NA	NA	TRBJ1-2	CAWSRDRILNYGYTF	TGTGCCTGGAGCCGCGACAGAATCCTTAACTATGGCTACACCTTC
TRBV2	NA	TRBD2	TRBJ2-5	CASSGGVPGLAGQETQYF	TGTGCCAGCAGTGGTGGGGTACCGGGACTAGCGGGCCAAGAGACCCAGTACTTC
TRBV15	NA	NA	TRBJ1-4	CATSRADRENEKLFF	TGTGCCACCAGCAGAGCGGACAGAGAAAATGAAAAACTGTTTTTT
TRBV5-1	NA	NA	TRBJ1-1	CASSLVSGGNTEAFF	TGCGCCAGCAGCTTGGTTTCCGGGGGGAACACTGAAGCTTTCTTT
TRBV2	NA	NA	TRBJ2-1	CASSELGRTYNEQFF	TGTGCCAGCAGTGAACTTGGCAGGACCTACAATGAGCAGTTCTTC
TRBV5-6	NA	NA	TRBJ1-2	CASSSAQGLGGYTF	TGTGCCAGCAGCTCGGCACAGGGCCTGGGAGGCTACACCTTC
TRBV5-1	NA	TRBD2	TRBJ2-2	CASSLGLAGVVGELFF	TGCGCCAGCAGCTTGGGTCTAGCGGGAGTTGTCGGGGAGCTGTTTTTT
TRBV6-6	NA	NA	TRBJ1-1	CASRLGQRGTEAFF	TGTGCCAGCAGGCTCGGACAGAGGGGCACTGAAGCTTTCTTT
TRBV27	NA	TRBD1	TRBJ1-2	CASSLTGGYGYTF	TGTGCCAGCAGTTTAACAGGGGGCTATGGCTACACCTTC
TRBV6-5	few	NA	TRBJ1-1	CATRQQRLAFF	TGTGCCACCAGACAGCAGCGGCTTGCTTTCTTT
TRBV19	NA	NA	TRBJ2-1	CASSNVGGSSYNEQFF	TGTGCCAGTAGTAACGTTGGGGGGAGCTCCTACAATGAGCAGTTCTTC
TRBV6-1	NA	NA	TRBJ2-3	CASSERVGTATDTQYF	TGTGCCAGCAGTGAACGTGTAGGGACGGCCACAGATACGCAGTATTTT
TRBV5-1	NA	NA	TRBJ2-7	CASSGGLREQYF	TGCGCCAGCAGTGGGGGACTGCGAGAGCAGTACTTC
TRBV5-1	NA	TRBD1	TRBJ1-1	CASSWGRQGSTEAFF	TGCGCCAGCAGCTGGGGCCGACAGGGGAGCACTGAAGCTTTCTTT
TRBV7-8	NA	NA	TRBJ2-7	CASSLEQGTYEQYF	TGTGCCAGCAGCTTAGAACAGGGTACCTACGAGCAGTACTTC
TRBV7-6	NA	TRBD2	TRBJ2-3	CASSLVAGGPGSDTQYF	TGTGCCAGCAGCTTAGTAGCGGGGGGGCCGGGTTCAGATACGCAGTATTTT
TRBV7-9	NA	TRBD2	TRBJ2-5	CASSDAGGGPQETQYF	TGTGCCAGCAGCGATGCCGGCGGGGGACCCCAAGAGACCCAGTACTTC
TRBV6-5	NA	NA	TRBJ1-1	CASSPEDSRFGAFF	TGTGCCAGCAGTCCCGAGGACAGTCGATTCGGGGCTTTCTTT
TRBV5-1	NA	NA	TRBJ2-5	CASSLAMRAGTQYF	TGCGCCAGCAGCTTGGCCATGAGGGCCGGGACCCAGTACTTC
TRBV11-3	NA	TRBD1	TRBJ2-3	CASSSGGLATDTQYF	TGTGCCAGCAGCTCAGGGGGCCTTGCCACAGATACGCAGTATTTT
TRBV11-2	NA	NA	TRBJ1-4	CASSLRGDSTNEKLFF	TGTGCCAGCAGCTTAAGGGGGGACTCAACTAATGAAAAACTGTTTTTT
TRBV9	NA	TRBD2	TRBJ2-1	CASSFSGGAPNEQFF	TGTGCCAGCAGTTTTAGCGGGGGGGCTCCCAATGAGCAGTTCTTC
TRBV11-1	NA	NA	TRBJ2-2	CASSLGRSGELFF	TGTGCCAGCAGCTTGGGGAGAAGCGGGGAGCTGTTTTTT
TRBV10-1	NA	TRBD1	TRBJ2-5	CASSSGQGAETQYF	TGCGCCAGCAGCTCGGGACAGGGGGCAGAGACCCAGTACTTC
TRBV10-2	NA	NA	TRBJ1-1	CARKETHEGAEAFF	TGCGCCAGGAAGGAGACCCACGAGGGCGCTGAAGCTTTCTTT
TRBV29-1	NA	NA	TRBJ1-2	CSAATHLADGYTF	TGCAGCGCCGCCACGCACCTAGCCGATGGCTACACCTTC
TRBV6-5	NA	NA	TRBJ1-1	CASGETAAMNTEAFF	TGTGCCAGCGGGGAGACAGCCGCAATGAACACTGAAGCTTTCTTT
TRBV14	NA	TRBD2	TRBJ2-2	CASSLAVSGTNTGELFF	TGTGCCAGCAGCCTCGCGGTTAGCGGGACGAACACCGGGGAGCTGTTTTTT
TRBV7-3	NA	NA	TRBJ2-7	CASSIRGKQYF	TGTGCCAGCAGCATCAGAGGGAAACAGTACTTC
TRBV6-5	NA	NA	TRBJ1-1	CASSYSEDTEAFF	TGTGCCAGCAGTTATTCGGAGGACACTGAAGCTTTCTTT
TRBV30	NA	NA	TRBJ1-3	CAWSKGGAETGNTIYF	TGTGCCTGGAGTAAGGGGGGGGCTGAGACTGGAAACACCATATATTTT
TRBV19	NA	TRBD1	TRBJ2-5	CASSIVRPGTGGETQYF	TGTGCCAGTAGTATAGTCCGCCCCGGGACAGGGGGAGAGACCCAGTACTTC
TRBV5-1	NA	NA	TRBJ2-7	CASSPSWGEQYF	TGCGCCAGCAGCCCTTCTTGGGGCGAGCAGTACTTC
TRBV7-2	NA	NA	TRBJ2-5	CASVGRGSRETQYF	TGTGCCAGCGTAGGGAGGGGGAGTAGGGAGACCCAGTACTTC
TRBV2	NA	NA	TRBJ2-1	CASSAPTYNEQFF	TGTGCCAGCAGCGCTCCAACCTACAATGAGCAGTTCTTC
TRBV7-3	NA	NA	TRBJ2-7	CASSLRGDLREQYF	TGTGCCAGCAGCTTAAGAGGGGATTTGAGGGAGCAGTACTTC
TRBV29-1	NA	NA	TRBJ2-5	CSVEQIGWYQETQYF	TGCAGCGTTGAACAGATCGGATGGTACCAAGAGACCCAGTACTTC
TRBV28	few	NA	TRBJ2-7	CASKTGVSYEQYF	TGTGCCAGCAAGACCGGAGTTTCCTACGAGCAGTACTTC
TRBV7-9	NA	NA	TRBJ2-4	CASSFGGWQYF	TGTGCCAGCAGCTTTGGAGGGTGGCAGTACTTC
TRBV19	few	NA	TRBJ2-2	CASSSRGRGGELFF	TGTGCCAGTAGTAGCCGGGGGCGAGGGGGGGAGCTGTTTTTT
TRBV11-3	NA	TRBD2	TRBJ2-1	CASSLGTRSYNEQFF	TGTGCCAGCAGCTTAGGGACTAGGTCCTACAATGAGCAGTTCTTC
TRBV7-2	NA	TRBD1	TRBJ2-7	CASSLGTGWPTYEQYF	TGTGCCAGCAGCTTGGGGACAGGGTGGCCCACCTACGAGCAGTACTTC
TRBV7-2	NA	TRBD2	TRBJ2-7	CASSLGTSGSSYEQYF	TGTGCCAGCAGCTTAGGGACTAGCGGAAGCTCCTACGAGCAGTACTTC
TRBV6-5	NA	NA	TRBJ2-7	CASRRTGSSYEQYF	TGTGCCAGCAGGAGGACGGGGAGCTCCTACGAGCAGTACTTC
TRBV29-1	NA	NA	TRBJ1-1	CSAGTPRRGITEAFF	TGCAGCGCTGGCACCCCCCGCAGGGGAATCACTGAAGCTTTCTTT
TRBV19	NA	NA	TRBJ2-3	CASSIRQGSDTQYF	TGTGCCAGTAGTATTCGGCAGGGATCCGATACGCAGTATTTT
TRBV10-2	NA	TRBD2	TRBJ2-3	CASFGLAGGYSTDTQYF	TGCGCCAGCTTCGGGCTAGCGGGGGGCTATAGCACAGATACGCAGTATTTT